Presented here are 5 T cell receptor beta chains from one specimen sequenced in a study of control samples from healthy donors and cancer patients. Libraries were prepared by immunoSEQ multiplex PCR; TCRdb keeps only in-frame clonotypes and omits some of them. The sample has 60,000 to 75,000 clones, more than 75% seen once; the top ten hold over 2%. Sequencing was performed on PBMCs. The receptors stem from a woman aged 50 to 65 with head and neck cancer.

This clone was seen only once. The CDR3 DNA sequence: TGTGCCAGCTCAACCGGACAGGGCGAGCAGTACTTC. This codes for CASSTGQGEQYF. The chain combines TRBV18 with TRBJ2-7; 8 nucleotides agree with TRBD1. V was clipped by 5 bases and J by 6 bases; unmatched bases: 3. This CDR3 region has 12 residues. CDR1 is KGHSH, CDR2 LQKENI, per germline.

The CDR3, as DNA: TGTGCCATCAGTGATTTACTCCTAGAGACCCAGTACTTC. This encodes CAISDLLLETQYF. This rearrangement joins TRBV10-3 to TRBJ2-5; D is uncertain. Germline-derived CDR1 and CDR2 are ENHRY and SYGVKD. V was clipped by 3 bases and J by 4 bases, with 9 bases between them. This CDR3 is built from 13 residues.

CDR3 sequence reads: CAWSVRGRGGEKLFF. The CDR3 DNA reads TGTGCCTGGAGTGTACGTGGCAGGGGAGGCGAAAAACTGTTTTTT. The rearrangement joins TRBV30 to TRBJ1-4; perhaps TRBD1 as D (6 bases). Per germline, CDR1 GTSNPN and CDR2 SVGIG (reference sequence). The CDR3 is 15 residues long. Deletions cut 0 bases from V and 8 bases from J, with 16 bases between.

The chain has TRBV5-1 and TRBJ2-5, with 9 bases matching TRBD1. J was trimmed by 5 bases and V by 1 base; bases with no gene match: 6. Germline loops: CDR1 SGHRS, CDR2 YFSETQ. The CDR3 spans 15 residues. In nucleotides, the CDR3 is TGCGCCAGCAGCTTGCCGGGCGACAGGGGGGAGACCCAGTACTTC. Encoded protein: CASSLPGDRGETQYF.

This rearrangement joins TRBV30 to TRBJ2-7, with 10 bases fitting TRBD1. CDR1 is GTSNPN and CDR2 is SVGIG in the germline V gene (reference sequence). The CDR3 totals 14 residues. V was pared by 3 bases and J by 6 bases, with 8 bases of the junction left unmatched. CDR3 amino acids: CAWRRQGAVVEQYF. CDR3 nucleotides: TGTGCCTGGAGACGACAGGGGGCGGTGGTCGAGCAGTACTTC.